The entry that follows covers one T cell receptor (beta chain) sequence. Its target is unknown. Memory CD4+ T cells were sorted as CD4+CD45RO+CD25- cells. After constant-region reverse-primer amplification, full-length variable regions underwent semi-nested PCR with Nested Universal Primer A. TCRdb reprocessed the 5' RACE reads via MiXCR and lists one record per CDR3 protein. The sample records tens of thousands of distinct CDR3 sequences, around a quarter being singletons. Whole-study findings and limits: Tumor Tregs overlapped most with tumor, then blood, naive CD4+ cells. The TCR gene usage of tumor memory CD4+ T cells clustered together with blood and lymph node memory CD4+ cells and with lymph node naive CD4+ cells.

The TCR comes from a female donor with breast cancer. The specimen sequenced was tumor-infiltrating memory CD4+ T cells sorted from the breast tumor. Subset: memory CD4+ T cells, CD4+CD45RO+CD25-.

The CDR3 DNA reads TGTGCCAGCAGCGAACTGACGGGACGGCCTGAAGCTTTCTTT. Its translation: CASSELTGRPEAFF. The chain recombines TRBV7-2 with TRBJ1-1; TRBD1 might be the D (5 bases). The CDR3 spans 14 residues. V was trimmed by 5 bases and J by 6 bases, leaving 16 bases between them. Germline V lookup: CDR1 SGHTA, CDR2 FQGNSA.